This TCR beta chain appears in the sequencing data of a study of early stage breast cancer tumors. V was clipped by 3 bases and J by 9 bases; unmatched bases: 16. Germline values: CDR1 KGHSH, CDR2 LQKENI. The CDR3 contains 16 residues. Each sample had two DNA replicates, 0.5 to 0.65 ug blood or about 1.5 ug tissue. Profiled with immunoSEQ multiplex PCR; TCRdb holds only in-frame clones, not every one. The sample lists 25,000 to 30,000 clones; around three quarters were seen once. The receptor was isolated from a person in their fifties with breast cancer. Material: blood. The chain couples TRBV18 to TRBJ2-5, with TRBD1 matching over 7 bases. The CDR3 loop reads CASSPRQGSEESAQYF. The DNA of the CDR3 is TGTGCCAGCTCACCCAGACAGGGATCCGAAGAGTCGGCCCAGTACTTC.